This note documents a single T cell receptor beta chain sequence. The sample originates from a study of CD8 T cells in Susac syndrome. Germline CDR1 is SEHNR and CDR2 is FQNEAQ (reference sequence). V was shortened by 3 bases and J by 6 bases, with 7 bases between the two germline ends. This CDR3 is 12 amino acids long. It was with random hexamers that roughly 0.5 to 1 ug RNA was reverse transcribed. The CDR3 of TCR beta was amplified by immunoSEQ multiplex PCR across 54 Vbeta and 13 Jbeta. Each CDR3 protein gets one entry after TCRdb re-called the immunoSEQ multiplex PCR reads with MiXCR. The sample contains roughly 400,000 distinct CDR3 sequences, around 85% of which appear only once.

V gene TRBV7-9 combines with J gene TRBJ2-3; D ambiguous. The clonotype originates from a human donor with multiple sclerosis. The sample consisted of CD8+ T cells from PBMCs. CDR3 residues: CASSLESDTQYF. The DNA of the CDR3 is TGTGCCAGCAGCTTGGAAAGCGATACGCAGTATTTT. Full variable domain (rest looked up from reference TRBV7-9 and TRBJ2-3): DTGVSQNPRHKITKRGQNVTFRCDPISEHNRLYWYRQTLGQGPEFLTYFQNEAQLEKSRLLSDRFSAERPKGSFSTLEIQRTEQGDSAMYLCASSLESDTQYFGPGTRLTVL.